This TCR beta chain was retrieved from a study of cytomegalovirus exposure and HLA in healthy donors. Notes on the study in general: Later work found most CMV-associated TCR beta chains apparently HLA-restricted. Researchers counted roughly 150 TCR beta chains as cytomegalovirus-associated.

To note about this clone: Its antigen remains unidentified.

Nominally healthy donors were sampled, though unrecorded immune exposures were likely. PCR primers comprised 60 Vbeta and 13 Jbeta primers. Sequencing used immunoSEQ multiplex PCR; TCRdb keeps in-frame clones, though not all of them. The table has about 160,000 clones, 82% seen once. V was clipped by 4 bases and J by 10 bases, with 17 bases between them. This CDR3 spans 15 amino acids. Germline CDR1 LGHNA, CDR2 YNFKEQ. The chain recombines TRBV4-2 with TRBJ1-6; D is unresolved. The sample taken for sequencing was PBMCs. This TCR came from a man aged 50-59 years in good health and CMV-seropositive. CDR3 DNA: TGTGCCAGCAGCCTAGAGGGTGGAGGGATATCACCCCTCCACTTT. It translates to CASSLEGGGISPLHF.